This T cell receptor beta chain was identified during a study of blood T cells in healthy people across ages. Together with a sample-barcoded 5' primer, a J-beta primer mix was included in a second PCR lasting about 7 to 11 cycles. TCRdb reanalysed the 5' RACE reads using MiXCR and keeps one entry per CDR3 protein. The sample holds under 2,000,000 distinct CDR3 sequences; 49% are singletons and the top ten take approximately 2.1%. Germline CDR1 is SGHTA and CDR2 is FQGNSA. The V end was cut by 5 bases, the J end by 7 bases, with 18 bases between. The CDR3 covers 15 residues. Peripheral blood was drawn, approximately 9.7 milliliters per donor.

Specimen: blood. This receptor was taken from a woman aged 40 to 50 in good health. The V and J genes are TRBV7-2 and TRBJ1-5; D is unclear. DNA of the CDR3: TGTGCCAGCAGCGCCCAGGCTCATCCGGCCCAGCCCCAGCATTTT. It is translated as CASSAQAHPAQPQHF.